A selection of T cell receptor beta chains follows, all from one sample in a study of cytomegalovirus exposure and HLA in healthy donors. Measured with immunoSEQ multiplex PCR; TCRdb has only the in-frame clones, and not every one. The repertoire table contains tens of thousands of clones. The sequencing input was PBMCs. These receptors all come from a man aged 60 to 75 in good health and CMV-seropositive. Each CDR3 is given with its conserved first and last residue. The D gene is left open where the match is weak.

d_gene	len	v_gene	j_gene	CDR3aa	CDR3nt
NA	14	TRBV5-1	TRBJ2-7	CASSLIYGPYEQYF	TGCGCCAGCAGCTTAATTTACGGTCCCTACGAGCAGTACTTC
TRBD1	14	TRBV4-2	TRBJ2-3	CASSRGTGTDTQYF	TGTGCCAGCAGCCGTGGGACAGGGACCGATACGCAGTATTTT
NA	13	TRBV7-9	TRBJ2-2	CASSYRVAGELFF	TGTGCCAGCAGCTACAGGGTCGCCGGGGAGCTGTTTTTT
TRBD2	15	TRBV27	TRBJ2-7	CASSPLSGSGHEQYF	TGTGCCAGCAGTCCTCTAAGCGGGAGCGGCCACGAGCAGTACTTC
TRBD1	14	TRBV27	TRBJ2-7	CASSSWDRVIEQYF	TGTGCCAGCAGTTCGTGGGACAGGGTAATCGAGCAGTACTTC
NA	17	TRBV4-1	TRBJ2-7	CASSPYPTDSISYEQYF	TGCGCCAGCAGCCCGTACCCGACAGACTCTATCTCCTACGAGCAGTACTTC
TRBD2	15	TRBV30	TRBJ2-5	CAWSEGLALQETQYF	TGTGCCTGGAGTGAGGGACTAGCCCTCCAAGAGACCCAGTACTTC
NA	13	TRBV4-1	TRBJ1-1	CASSQDTDTEAFF	TGCGCCAGCAGCCAAGATACAGATACTGAAGCTTTCTTT
NA	15	TRBV27	TRBJ2-7	CASSWAGQGAYEQYF	TGTGCCAGCAGCTGGGCGGGGCAGGGGGCCTACGAGCAGTACTTC
NA	15	TRBV4-2	TRBJ2-2	CASSPSGWGTGELFF	TGTGCCAGCAGCCCCTCGGGGTGGGGCACCGGGGAGCTGTTTTTT
TRBD1	16	TRBV9	TRBJ1-3	CASSAPGTGKGNTIYF	TGTGCCAGCAGCGCCCCCGGGACAGGGAAAGGAAACACCATATATTTT
TRBD1	14	TRBV6-1	TRBJ2-2	CASWLRTGGGELFF	TGTGCCAGCTGGTTAAGGACAGGTGGCGGGGAGCTGTTTTTT
NA	15	TRBV6-1	TRBJ1-3	CPLVGGSTSGNTIYF	TGTCCCCTCGTCGGCGGCTCGACCTCTGGAAACACCATATATTTT
TRBD1	15	TRBV5-1	TRBJ2-2	CASSFDRGQSGELFF	TGCGCCAGCAGCTTTGACAGGGGGCAAAGCGGGGAGCTGTTTTTT
NA	15	TRBV9	TRBJ2-2	CASSGGVGNTGELFF	TGTGCCAGCAGCGGAGGAGTTGGGAACACCGGGGAGCTGTTTTTT
TRBD1	18	TRBV4-2	TRBJ2-7	CASSQEPGQGAYRSEQYF	TGTGCCAGCAGCCAAGAACCGGGACAGGGGGCTTACAGGAGCGAGCAGTACTTC
NA	13	TRBV30	TRBJ2-5	CAWSVNSRETQYF	TGTGCCTGGAGTGTTAATAGTCGGGAGACCCAGTACTTC
NA	16	TRBV6-5	TRBJ2-1	CASSFHRSSSYNEQFF	TGTGCCAGCAGTTTCCACAGGTCGAGCTCCTACAATGAGCAGTTCTTC
TRBD2	12	TRBV6-6	TRBJ2-5	CASDSGIGNQYF	TGTGCCAGTGATAGCGGGATCGGGAACCAGTACTTC
NA	14	TRBV10-1	TRBJ1-3	CASSEGSSGNTIYF	TGCGCCAGCAGTGAGGGGAGCTCTGGAAACACCATATATTTT
NA	16	TRBV27	TRBJ2-3	CASSLYASIGANTQYF	TGTGCCAGCAGTTTATATGCTAGTATCGGAGCGAATACGCAGTATTTT
NA	15	TRBV7-2	TRBJ1-2	CASSLGRGINYGYTF	TGTGCCAGCAGCTTAGGGCGGGGTATCAACTATGGCTACACCTTC
TRBD1	15	TRBV18	TRBJ1-4	CASSAEQGIVEKLFF	TGTGCCAGCTCAGCCGAACAGGGGATAGTTGAAAAACTGTTTTTT
NA	15	TRBV18	TRBJ2-7	CASSPATPGSYEQYF	TGTGCCAGCTCACCAGCCACTCCAGGCTCCTACGAGCAGTACTTC
NA	15	TRBV27	TRBJ2-5	CASTRADSVKETQYF	TGTGCCAGCACCCGCGCAGATAGCGTAAAAGAGACCCAGTACTTC
NA	13	TRBV30	TRBJ1-1	CAWSRKTGTEAFF	TGTGCCTGGAGTAGAAAGACGGGTACTGAAGCTTTCTTT
NA	13	TRBV5-1	TRBJ2-2	CASSSSNTGELFF	TGCGCCAGCAGCTCGTCGAACACCGGGGAGCTGTTTTTT
NA	14	TRBV5-1	TRBJ1-2	CASSLGMAQDGYTF	TGCGCCAGCAGCTTGGGCATGGCTCAGGATGGCTACACCTTC
NA	16	TRBV6-1	TRBJ1-2	CASSERGTRPAGGYTF	TGTGCCAGCAGTGAACGGGGGACTCGTCCAGCGGGTGGCTACACCTTC
NA	18	TRBV10-3	TRBJ1-1	CAISEIGGSGHMNTEAFF	TGTGCCATCAGTGAAATTGGTGGGTCAGGGCACATGAACACTGAAGCTTTCTTT
NA	15	TRBV7-2	TRBJ2-7	CASSVEAGTTYEQYF	TGTGCCAGCAGCGTCGAGGCGGGGACGACCTACGAGCAGTACTTC
NA	11	TRBV29-1	TRBJ2-1	CSAHRVNEQFF	TGCAGCGCCCACAGGGTCAATGAGCAGTTCTTC
NA	14	TRBV30	TRBJ2-6	CAGEAASGANVLTF	TGTGCAGGAGAGGCAGCCTCTGGGGCCAACGTCCTGACTTTC
NA	15	TRBV7-9	TRBJ1-1	CASSLRRTRDTEAFF	TGTGCCAGCAGCTTAAGGCGCACTAGGGACACTGAAGCTTTCTTT
TRBD1	16	TRBV18	TRBJ2-7	CASSPPPWTGESEQYF	TGTGCCAGCTCACCACCCCCTTGGACAGGGGAAAGCGAGCAGTACTTC
TRBD2	14	TRBV6-6	TRBJ2-3	CASSKGLATDTQYF	TGTGCCAGCAGTAAAGGACTAGCGACAGATACGCAGTATTTT
NA	16	TRBV12-5	TRBJ1-5	CASGLAPSARNQHQHF	TGTGCTAGTGGTTTGGCCCCCAGCGCCCGCAATCAGCACCAGCATTTT
TRBD2	16	TRBV4-1	TRBJ2-3	CASSPRLAETTDTQYF	TGCGCCAGCAGCCCCAGACTAGCGGAGACGACAGATACGCAGTATTTT
TRBD1	15	TRBV6-6	TRBJ2-1	CASSYGGTGVNEQFF	TGTGCCAGCAGTTACGGAGGGACAGGGGTGAATGAGCAGTTCTTC
NA	15	TRBV6-5	TRBJ2-7	CASSYSSAATYEQYF	TGTGCCAGCAGTTACTCTTCAGCGGCAACCTACGAGCAGTACTTC
NA	15	TRBV6-1	TRBJ1-5	CASSGGRYSNQPQHF	TGTGCCAGCAGTGGCGGCCGTTATAGCAATCAGCCCCAGCATTTT
NA	16	TRBV7-9	TRBJ1-5	CASSLAGRGGNQPQHF	TGTGCCAGCAGCTTAGCGGGCAGGGGTGGCAATCAGCCCCAGCATTTT